This passage covers 12 T cell receptor beta chains from one sample sequenced in a study of blood T cells in healthy people across ages. A second PCR, run for roughly 7 to 12 cycles, used a sample-barcoded 5' primer plus a J-beta primer mix. Via MiXCR, TCRdb re-called the 5' RACE reads, giving one row per CDR3 protein. The table records some 1.7 million distinct CDR3 sequences, over 25% of them present only once. The sequenced sample consisted of blood. The receptors originated from a woman aged 25 to 39 in good health.

This clonotype appeared a few times. The CDR3 DNA reads as TGCGCCAGCAGCTTGGATTCGGGGGATGATACGCAGTATTTT. Encoded protein: CASSLDSGDDTQYF. V gene TRBV5-1 combines with J gene TRBJ2-3; D is perhaps TRBD2 (6 bases). The V gene's germline CDR1 is SGHRS and CDR2 YFSETQ. The CDR3 is made up of 14 amino acids. V lost 0 bases and J 6 bases, leaving 11 bases between the germline ends.

The DNA of the CDR3 is TGTGCCAGCAGTGAGGCAACCAGGGAGCTGTTTTTT. This gives the protein CASSEATRELFF. The chain links TRBV6-4 to TRBJ2-2; D uncertain. This CDR3 contains 12 residues. V lost 3 bases and J lost 9, with 8 bases in between. In germline, CDR1 is MRHNA, CDR2 SNTAGT.

This clonotype was counted only a few times. The chain is built from TRBV2 and TRBJ2-1; D may match TRBD1 or TRBD2 (6 bases each). V was pared by 6 bases and J by 8 bases, with 17 bases between. This CDR3 is 14 amino acids long. CDR1 is SNHLY, CDR2 FYNNEI, per germline. In DNA, the CDR3 is TGTGCCAGCAGGAGGTCTTACAGGGAGGATGAGCAGTTCTTC. Translated: CASRRSYREDEQFF.

This chain uses TRBV12-3 or TRBV12-4 with TRBJ2-7; a possible D gene is TRBD2 (7 bases). V dropped 3 bases and J dropped 5 bases, with 17 bases sitting between them. The CDR3 has 15 residues. This CDR3 is CASSFAGAQTNEQYF. The CDR3 region has the DNA TGTGCCAGCAGTTTTGCGGGGGCGCAGACCAACGAGCAGTACTTC.

V gene TRBV27 combines with J gene TRBJ1-1, with TRBD1 matching 8 bases. Germline V gives CDR1 MNHEY, CDR2 SMNVEV (reference sequence). The CDR3 is 12 amino acids. The ends lost 9 bases at V and 4 bases at J; junction bases unmatched: 4. The chain's CDR3 is CASKQGGTEAFF. Here the CDR3 DNA reads TGTGCCAGTAAACAGGGGGGCACTGAAGCTTTCTTT.

This clonotype was recorded many times. V is TRBV25-1 and J is TRBJ2-1; 13 bases agree with TRBD2. Trimming removed 6 bases from V and 6 bases from J; junction bases left unmatched: 8. Germline CDR1 MGHDK, CDR2 SYGVNS. This CDR3 has 16 amino acids. CDR3 sequence reads: CASSDTGTSGINEQFF. In DNA form, the CDR3 reads TGTGCCAGCAGCGACACCGGGACTAGCGGGATCAATGAGCAGTTCTTC.

The chain has TRBV12-3 or TRBV12-4 and TRBJ2-1; 8 bases are shared with TRBD2. The junction had 8 bases not matched to a gene; V was cut back by 7 bases and J by 6 bases. The CDR3 runs 14 residues. In nucleotides, the CDR3 is TGTGCCAGCACCCTGGGACTAGACCCCAATGAGCAGTTCTTC. It specifies CASTLGLDPNEQFF.

V and J are TRBV20-1 and TRBJ2-1; weak D call: TRBD2 (6 bases). The CDR3 runs to 15 residues. The germline V and J ends were trimmed by 3 bases and 4 bases, with 16 bases remaining between them. The germline gives CDR1 DFQATT, CDR2 SNEGSKA (reference sequence). CDR3 protein: CSARRGPADYNEQFF. The CDR3, as DNA: TGCAGTGCTAGGCGGGGTCCAGCGGATTACAATGAGCAGTTCTTC.

V is TRBV19 and J is TRBJ2-7; D gene unclear. V was pared by 10 bases and J by 4 bases, with 20 bases between. The CDR3 length is 14 residues. Germline CDR1 LNHDA, CDR2 SQIVND (reference sequence). CDR3 region: CATNKGLLDYEQYF. In DNA form, the CDR3 reads TGTGCCACCAATAAGGGCTTACTTGATTACGAGCAGTACTTC.

To note about this clonotype: This clone may be a read error of a much larger clone one base away. The gene calls are TRBV29-1 and TRBJ2-5; maybe TRBD1 (6 bases). Trimming took off 7 bases at V and 11 bases at J, with 17 bases between the two ends. From germline, CDR1 is SQVTM and CDR2 ANQGSEA. CDR3 length equals 11 residues. The CDR3 region has the DNA TGCAGCGGAGGCAGGGACAATGAGCAGTACTTC. Protein: CSGGRDNEQYF.

J is TRBJ1-2 and V is TRBV20-1, with a possible D match to TRBD1 (6 bases). Per germline, CDR1 DFQATT and CDR2 SNEGSKA (reference sequence). Trimming stripped 6 bases from V and 8 bases from J, with 13 bases between. The CDR3 length is 11 residues. CDR3 protein: CSAQRDTGYTF. CDR3 DNA sequence: TGCAGTGCGCAGAGGGACACCGGCTACACCTTC.

This clonotype occurred once. The chain uses TRBV14 and TRBJ2-7; D is uncertain. Per the germline V gene, CDR1 is SGHDN and CDR2 is FVKESK. V gave up 4 bases and J gave up 3 bases, with 10 bases separating them. The CDR3 loop spans 13 amino acids. CDR3 in DNA: TGTGCCAGCAGCCCCTCCCCCTTCTACGAGCAGTACTTC. It specifies CASSPSPFYEQYF.